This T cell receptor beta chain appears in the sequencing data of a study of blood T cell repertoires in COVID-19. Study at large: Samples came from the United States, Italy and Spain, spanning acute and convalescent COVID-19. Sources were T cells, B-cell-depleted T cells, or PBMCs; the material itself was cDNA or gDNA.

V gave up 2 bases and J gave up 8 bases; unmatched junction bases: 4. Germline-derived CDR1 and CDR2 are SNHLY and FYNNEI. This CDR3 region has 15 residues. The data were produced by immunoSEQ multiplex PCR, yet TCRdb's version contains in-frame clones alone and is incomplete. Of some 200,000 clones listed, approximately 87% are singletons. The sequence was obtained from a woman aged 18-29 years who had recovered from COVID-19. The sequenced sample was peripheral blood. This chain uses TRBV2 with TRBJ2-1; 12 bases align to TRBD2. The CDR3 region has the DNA TGTGCCAGCAGTGAACTAGCGGGGGGGTCTGATGAGCAGTTCTTC. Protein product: CASSELAGGSDEQFF. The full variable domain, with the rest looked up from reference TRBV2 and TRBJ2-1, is EPEVTQTPSHQVTQMGQEVILRCVPISNHLYFYWYRQILGQKVEFLVSFYNNEISEKSEIFDDQFSVERPDGSNFTLKIRSTKLEDSAMYFCASSELAGGSDEQFFGPGTRLTVL.